Below, one T cell receptor (beta chain) is given with its context. Generated by immunoSEQ multiplex PCR, the TCRdb table keeps only in-frame clones and is missing some. Among some 70,000 clones listed, roughly nine tenths were seen once. This sample is part of a study of T cell changes during pregnancy in multiple sclerosis. Trimming removed 2 bases at V and 11 bases at J, with 16 bases between. The CDR3 has 15 amino acids. In germline, CDR1 is MDHEN, CDR2 SYDVKM. This receptor was obtained from a female donor in good health, enrolled as a control in a pregnancy study. The chain is built from TRBV28 and TRBJ1-6, with a tentative D call TRBD1 (5 bases). The source material was peripheral blood, sampled in the second trimester of pregnancy. DNA of the CDR3: TGTGCCAGCAGTTTAAAATTCAGGGCATCGGCACCCCTCCACTTT. Translated: CASSLKFRASAPLHF.